This T cell receptor (beta chain) is from a study of blood T cell repertoires in COVID-19. Study-wide context: The samples span acute and convalescent COVID-19 from the United States, Italy and Spain. PBMCs, B-cell-depleted T cells, or T cells were the source of the cDNA or gDNA that made up the material.

Study processing details: Quantification of nucleated cells was approximated via reference gene primer amplification. Data came from immunoSEQ multiplex PCR; TCRdb stores just in-frame clones and leaves some out. That table furnishes V, J and clone size, whereas the DNA furnished D and trimming. Of fewer than 250,000 clones detected, roughly nine tenths appear once; the ten largest clones hold 0.6% to 1%. The count of this clone is one. V lost 5 bases and J lost 6; bases outside the gene matches: 12. The CDR3 extends over 17 amino acids. In germline, CDR1 is SGHVS, CDR2 FQNEAQ. The chain couples TRBV7-8 to TRBJ1-5, with 11 bases aligning to TRBD1. Sequencing was done on a sample of peripheral blood. The source is a woman in her 70s with acute or convalescent COVID-19. The CDR3 region has the DNA TGTGCCAGCAGCCACCAGGACAGGGGGCTTCGAAGTCAGCCCCAGCATTTT. Translation gives CASSHQDRGLRSQPQHF.